This T cell receptor beta chain came from a study of response to subunit inactivated influenza vaccine (dated by TCRdb to the late 2010s). Study-level background: Deep quantitative profiling of the T cell receptor repertoire was used in the study to follow responses to a trivalent subunit inactivated influenza vaccine. Paper-wide results and their limitations: It was suggested by the authors that each seasonal influenza vaccination may recruit only a limited number of new T cells.

The method behind the library was RT-PCR. The sequencer listed for this sample is Illumina HiSeq 2500. The public reads were quality trimmed at Q25 with fastp and then assembled into clones with MiXCR by TCRdb, keeping productive beta chains. Merged by CDR3 protein, the rows form single entries marked with the most common genes and DNA. This sample is represented by about 650,000 distinct CDR3 sequences; more than 15% of them were singletons. The top ten clones comprise 11% of the sample. Comments on this clonotype: Its antigen is unknown. No much larger clone is present one base from it, and per-base qualities are unavailable.

The germline V gene yields SGHTA for CDR1 and FQGTGA for CDR2. Relative to germline, V is missing 8 bases and J is missing 5 bases, with 11 bases of the junction outside any gene match. Spanning cysteine to phenylalanine, the CDR3 consists of 15 amino acids. Only the CDR3 region is kept as DNA, spanning 45 bases read in frame from base 1. The sequence links TRBV7-3 to TRBJ2-3; the central 9 bases match TRBD1. The TCR was taken from a man aged 50 or older who received an inactivated influenza vaccine. Donor details come from another sample of the same person, matched by shared clones. Sequenced material: PBMCs from blood, taken 12 days after vaccination. The CDR3 sequence is CASAVGTGRGDTQYF. The base sequence is TGTGCCAGCGCGGTTGGGACAGGGCGAGGAGATACGCAGTATTTT.